These 6 T cell receptor beta chains came from one sample sequenced in a study of identical twins. TCRdb recomputed calls from the 5' RACE reads with MiXCR, one row per CDR3 protein. The data contain 240,000 or so distinct CDR3 sequences, roughly 13% of them singletons. These data also featured in a second study, about yellow fever vaccine responses in identical twins.

Sequencing was performed on memory (CD45RO+) T cells sorted from blood. Receptor source: a woman aged 18-30 years in good health.

There are a few counts of this clonotype. The chain employs TRBV10-3 and TRBJ1-2; no reliable D call. The CDR3 contains 13 residues. Germline CDR1 is ENHRY and CDR2 is SYGVKD. The V and J ends lost 5 bases and 6 bases respectively, with 13 bases between them. The CDR3 DNA reads as TGTGCCATCAGTCAGGACGGAGGGCATGGCTACACCTTC. Its protein is CAISQDGGHGYTF.

This clonotype was seen a few times. This rearrangement joins TRBV11-2 to TRBJ2-1; D might be TRBD1 (5 bases). The CDR3 runs to 13 residues. V lost 0 bases, J lost 10 bases, and 10 bases lay in between. Germline V CDR1 and CDR2: SGHAT, FQNNGV. CDR3 in DNA: TGTGCCAGCAGCTTAGATACAGGTTCAGAGCAGTTCTTC. Protein: CASSLDTGSEQFF.

This clonotype was counted between two and nine times. The chain uses TRBV7-3 and TRBJ2-2; D is undetermined. Trimming shortened V by 5 bases and J by 6 bases, and 13 bases separated the two germline ends. Germline-derived CDR1 and CDR2 are SGHTA and FQGTGA. This CDR3 is built from 14 residues. The CDR3 DNA reads as TGTGCCAGCAGCCCCGCTGGGATCCCCGGGGAGCTGTTTTTT. This codes for CASSPAGIPGELFF.

The chain uses TRBV27 and TRBJ2-3; 7 positions match TRBD2. The CDR3 contains 16 residues. Germline loops: CDR1 MNHEY, CDR2 SMNVEV (reference sequence). Trimming at V came to 2 bases and at J to 6 bases, leaving 11 bases not matched to a gene. The CDR3 region has the DNA TGTGCCAGCAGTTTAGTGGGGGGGGGAGTCGGCGATACGCAGTATTTT. Protein product: CASSLVGGGVGDTQYF.

The genes are TRBV25-1 and TRBJ2-4; weak D call: TRBD1 (10 bases). V lost 6 bases to trimming and J lost 7 bases, with 31 bases between them. Germline CDR1 MGHDK, CDR2 SYGVNS. This CDR3 comprises 19 residues. The CDR3 loop is CASSGTGERLRGGGNIQYF. The CDR3 nucleotides read TGTGCCAGCAGCGGGACAGGGGAGCGTCTGCGGGGGGGAGGGAACATTCAGTACTTC.

This clonotype was picked up a small number of times. V usage is TRBV7-2 and J usage is TRBJ2-5; 7 bases align to TRBD2. The CDR3 contains 16 residues. V lost 2 bases to trimming and J lost 5 bases; unmatched junction nucleotides: 11. Germline assignment: CDR1 SGHTA and CDR2 FQGNSA. This chain's CDR3 is CASSLIGGVAGETQYF. The CDR3 DNA follows: TGTGCCAGCAGCTTAATTGGGGGGGTGGCCGGGGAGACCCAGTACTTC.